The sequence of this T cell receptor beta chain was determined in a study of T-cell reconstitution after alpha-beta-depleted transplantation in children. This CDR3 is built from 15 residues. The V and J ends lost 5 bases and 0 bases respectively, with 12 bases between them. CDR1 is MRHNA, CDR2 SNTAGT, per germline. The authors prepared the TCRbeta library with unique molecular identifiers. TCRdb itself ran the PCR reads through MiXCR, one entry per CDR3 protein. This table has about 460,000 distinct CDR3 sequences, around 12% appearing once. Source: PBMCs from the stem cell graft donor, taken from the stem cell graft. This receptor was taken from a human donor who donated a stem cell graft to a child with combined immunodeficiency. The chain has TRBV6-4 and TRBJ2-3; perhaps TRBD1 as D (6 bases). This CDR3 reads CASSFRDTSTDTQYF. The CDR3 DNA reads TGTGCCAGCAGTTTCCGGGACACTAGCACAGATACGCAGTATTTT.